This record concerns one T cell receptor (beta chain) sequence. Its antigen is not known. This sample is part of a study of OX40 agonist ivuxolimab in advanced cancers. Study-level information: Participants, approximately 83% male, averaged roughly 55 years of age, ranging from about 20 to 80. Partial responses, seen in three patients, involved one hepatocellular carcinoma and two cutaneous melanomas. General observations from the study: In general, CD8+ T cells held more expanded clones than CD4+ did, on average. The study observed clonal expansion of CD4+ and CD8+ blood T cells by week 6 at 0.1 to 3.0 mg/kg.

CDR1 and CDR2 (germline): SGHAT, FQNNGV. The length of the CDR3 is 13 residues. V was pared by 1 base and J by 5 bases, with 6 bases between. The data were produced by immunoSEQ multiplex PCR, yet TCRdb's version contains in-frame clones alone and is incomplete. This sample yields fewer than 80,000 clones, of which approximately 83% are seen a single time; 0.75% belongs to the top ten. The sequence was obtained from an adult with an advanced solid tumor such as melanoma, head and neck, liver or kidney cancer. The rearrangement joins TRBV11-2 to TRBJ2-1; D ambiguous. The sample in question was CD4+ or CD8+ T cells sorted from blood, obtained in a trial of the OX40 agonist ivuxolimab. CDR3 sequence reads: CASSLGGDNEQFF. The CDR3 region has the DNA TGTGCCAGCAGCTTAGGAGGAGACAATGAGCAGTTCTTC.